This TCR beta chain was sequenced for a study of PD-1 blockade in classical Hodgkin lymphoma. Per germline, CDR1 SGHNT and CDR2 YYREEE (reference sequence). V dropped 1 base and J dropped 2 bases, with 14 bases sitting between them. The CDR3 has 16 amino acids. Time point noted: cycle 4 day 1 (C4D1), after six to seven weeks of nivolumab. Brentuximab vedotin exposure varied, and every patient relapsed after autologous stem cell transplantation. Clones were read by immunoSEQ multiplex PCR, and TCRdb kept only the in-frame ones, dropping some. The table has about 41,000 clones, nearly 70% seen once; the top ten hold approximately 2.5%.

V gene TRBV5-4 combines with J gene TRBJ2-3; D gene ambiguous. The sequence was obtained from a human donor with classical Hodgkin lymphoma. Specimen: peripheral blood mononuclear cells (PBMCs), collected before the fourth cycle of nivolumab. For the CDR3, the DNA is TGTGCCAGCAGCTTGCTCCTTACCCCATACACAGATACGCAGTATTTT. Translated: CASSLLLTPYTDTQYF.